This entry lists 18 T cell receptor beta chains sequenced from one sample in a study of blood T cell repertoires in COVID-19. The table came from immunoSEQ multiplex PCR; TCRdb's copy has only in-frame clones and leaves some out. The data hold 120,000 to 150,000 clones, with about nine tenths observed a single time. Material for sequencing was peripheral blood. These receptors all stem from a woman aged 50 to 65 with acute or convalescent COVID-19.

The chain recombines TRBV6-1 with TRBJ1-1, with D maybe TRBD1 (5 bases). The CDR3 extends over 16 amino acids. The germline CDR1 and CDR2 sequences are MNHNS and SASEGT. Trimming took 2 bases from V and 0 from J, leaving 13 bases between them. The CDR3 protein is CASSENGGGLNTEAFF. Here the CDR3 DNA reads TGTGCCAGCAGTGAAAACGGGGGGGGGTTGAACACTGAAGCTTTCTTT.

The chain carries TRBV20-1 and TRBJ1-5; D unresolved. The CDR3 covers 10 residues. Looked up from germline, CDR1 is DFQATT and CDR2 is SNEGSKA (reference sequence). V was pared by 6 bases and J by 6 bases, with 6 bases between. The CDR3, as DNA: TGCAGTGCCTCCGGTCAGCCCCAGCATTTT. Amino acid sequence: CSASGQPQHF.

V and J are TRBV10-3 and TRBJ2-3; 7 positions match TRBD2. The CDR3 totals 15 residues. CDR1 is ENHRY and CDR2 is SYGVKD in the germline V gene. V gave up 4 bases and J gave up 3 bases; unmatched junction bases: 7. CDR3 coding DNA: TGTGCCATCAGTGGCCATGGTAGCGGGACAGATACGCAGTATTTT. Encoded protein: CAISGHGSGTDTQYF.

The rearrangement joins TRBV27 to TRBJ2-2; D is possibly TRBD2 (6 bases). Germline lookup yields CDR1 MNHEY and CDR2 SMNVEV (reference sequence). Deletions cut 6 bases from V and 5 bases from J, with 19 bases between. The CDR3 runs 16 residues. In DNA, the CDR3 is TGTGCCAGCAGAACCTCTAGCGCGAGCTTTACCGGGGAGCTGTTTTTT. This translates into CASRTSSASFTGELFF.

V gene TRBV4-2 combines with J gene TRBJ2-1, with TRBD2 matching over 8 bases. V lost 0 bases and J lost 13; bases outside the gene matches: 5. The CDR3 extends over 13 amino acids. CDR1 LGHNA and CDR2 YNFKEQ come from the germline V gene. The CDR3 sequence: CASSQEKSGSQFF. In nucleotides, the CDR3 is TGTGCCAGCAGCCAAGAGAAAAGCGGGAGTCAGTTCTTC.

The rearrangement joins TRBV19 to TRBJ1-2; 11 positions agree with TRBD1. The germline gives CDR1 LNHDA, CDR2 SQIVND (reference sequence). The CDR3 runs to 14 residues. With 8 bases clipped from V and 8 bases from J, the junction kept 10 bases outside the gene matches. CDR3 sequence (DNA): TGTGCCAGTGCCGGGACAGGGGGTTTCTACGGCTACACCTTC. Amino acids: CASAGTGGFYGYTF.

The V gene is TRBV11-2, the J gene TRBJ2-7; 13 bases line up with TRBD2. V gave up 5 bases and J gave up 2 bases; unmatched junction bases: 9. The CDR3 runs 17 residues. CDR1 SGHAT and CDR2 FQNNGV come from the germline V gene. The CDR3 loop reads CASSPYPTSGGTYEQYF. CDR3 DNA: TGTGCCAGCAGCCCGTACCCGACTAGCGGGGGGACCTACGAGCAGTACTTC.

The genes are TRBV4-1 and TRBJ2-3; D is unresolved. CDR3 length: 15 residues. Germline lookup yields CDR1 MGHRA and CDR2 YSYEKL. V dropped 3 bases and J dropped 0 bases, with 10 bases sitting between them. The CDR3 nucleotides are TGCGCCAGCAGCCAGTATGAGCGCAGCACAGATACGCAGTATTTT. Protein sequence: CASSQYERSTDTQYF.

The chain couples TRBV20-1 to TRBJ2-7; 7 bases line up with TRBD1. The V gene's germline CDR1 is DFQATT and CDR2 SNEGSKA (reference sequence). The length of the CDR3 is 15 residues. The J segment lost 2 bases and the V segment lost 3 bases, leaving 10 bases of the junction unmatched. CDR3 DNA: TGCAGTGCTAGTTTGGGGACAGAGTTAGCCTACGAGCAGTACTTC. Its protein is CSASLGTELAYEQYF.

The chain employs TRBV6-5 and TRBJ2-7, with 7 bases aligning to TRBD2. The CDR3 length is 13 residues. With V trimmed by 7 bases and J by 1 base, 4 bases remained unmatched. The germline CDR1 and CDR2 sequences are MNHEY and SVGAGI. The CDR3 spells CASMREGSYEQYF. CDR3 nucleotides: TGTGCCAGCATGAGGGAGGGGTCCTACGAGCAGTACTTC.

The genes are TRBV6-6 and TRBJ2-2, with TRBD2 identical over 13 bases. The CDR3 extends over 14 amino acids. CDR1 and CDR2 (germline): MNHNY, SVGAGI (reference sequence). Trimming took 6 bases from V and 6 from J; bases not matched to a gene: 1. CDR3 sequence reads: CASRGLAGAGELFF. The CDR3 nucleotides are TGTGCCAGCAGAGGACTAGCGGGAGCCGGGGAGCTGTTTTTT.

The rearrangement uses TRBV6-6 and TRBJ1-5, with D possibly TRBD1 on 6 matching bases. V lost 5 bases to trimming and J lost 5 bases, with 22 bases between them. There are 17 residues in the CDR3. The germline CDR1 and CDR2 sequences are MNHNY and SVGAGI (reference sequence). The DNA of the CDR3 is TGTGCCAGCAGTCTTTGGCAGGGGACCAGAACGCATCAGCCCCAGCATTTT. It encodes CASSLWQGTRTHQPQHF.

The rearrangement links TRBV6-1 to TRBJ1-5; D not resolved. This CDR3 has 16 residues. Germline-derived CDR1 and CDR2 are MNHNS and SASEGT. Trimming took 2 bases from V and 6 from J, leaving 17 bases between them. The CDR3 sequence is CASSEMVLSIGQPQHF. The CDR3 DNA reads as TGTGCCAGCAGTGAAATGGTCTTGAGCATCGGTCAGCCCCAGCATTTT.

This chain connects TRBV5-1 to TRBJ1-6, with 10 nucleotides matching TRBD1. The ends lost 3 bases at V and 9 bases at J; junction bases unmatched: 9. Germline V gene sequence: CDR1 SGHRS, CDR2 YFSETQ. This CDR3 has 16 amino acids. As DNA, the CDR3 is TGCGCCAGCAGCTCCCGCCCGGGACAGGGGAGTTCACCCCTCCACTTT. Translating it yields CASSSRPGQGSSPLHF.

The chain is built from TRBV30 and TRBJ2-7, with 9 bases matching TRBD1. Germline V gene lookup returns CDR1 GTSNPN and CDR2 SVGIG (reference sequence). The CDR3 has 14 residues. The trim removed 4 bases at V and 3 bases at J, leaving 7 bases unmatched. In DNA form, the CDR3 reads TGTGCCTGGACGGGGACAGGGAGGGACTACGAGCAGTACTTC. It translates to CAWTGTGRDYEQYF.

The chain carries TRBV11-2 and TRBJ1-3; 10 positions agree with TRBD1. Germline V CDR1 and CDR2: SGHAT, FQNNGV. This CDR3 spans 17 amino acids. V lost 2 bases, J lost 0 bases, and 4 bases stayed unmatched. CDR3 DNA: TGTGCCAGCAGCTTAACAGGACAGGGGGGCTCTGGAAACACCATATATTTT. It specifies CASSLTGQGGSGNTIYF. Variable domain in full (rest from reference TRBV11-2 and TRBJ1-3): EAGVAQSPRYKIIEKRQSVAFWCNPISGHATLYWYQQILGQGPKLLIQFQNNGVVDDSQLPKDRFSAERLKGVDSTLKIQPAKLEDSAVYLCASSLTGQGGSGNTIYFGEGSWLTVV.

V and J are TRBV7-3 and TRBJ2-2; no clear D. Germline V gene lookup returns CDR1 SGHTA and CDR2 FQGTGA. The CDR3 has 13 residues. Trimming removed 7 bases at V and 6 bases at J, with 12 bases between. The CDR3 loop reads CASTTYNAGELFF. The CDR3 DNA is TGTGCCAGCACCACCTATAACGCCGGGGAGCTGTTTTTT.

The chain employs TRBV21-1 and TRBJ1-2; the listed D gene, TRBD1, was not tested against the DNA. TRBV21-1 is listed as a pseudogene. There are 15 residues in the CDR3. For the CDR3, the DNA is TGTGCCAGCAGCAAAGGGGGACAGGGGGACTATGGCTACACCTTC. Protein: CASSKGGQGDYGYTF.